The T cell receptor beta chain under discussion was sequenced for a study of T cell changes during pregnancy in multiple sclerosis. Assay: immunoSEQ multiplex PCR; the TCRdb copy retains only in-frame clones and omits some. Of about 36,000 clones listed, around 89% are singletons. The CDR3 runs 14 residues. CDR1 is SGHTA and CDR2 is FQGNSA in the germline V gene. The V end was cut by 2 bases, the J end by 3 bases, with 8 bases between. This clonotype was sampled from a female donor with multiple sclerosis, enrolled in a pregnancy study. V is TRBV7-2 and J is TRBJ2-1, with unresolved D. The sequencing here drew on CD4+ T cells from peripheral blood mononuclear cells, taken in the first trimester of pregnancy. For the CDR3, the DNA is TGTGCCAGCAGCTTAATACGGGTCTACAATGAGCAGTTCTTC. Residues: CASSLIRVYNEQFF.